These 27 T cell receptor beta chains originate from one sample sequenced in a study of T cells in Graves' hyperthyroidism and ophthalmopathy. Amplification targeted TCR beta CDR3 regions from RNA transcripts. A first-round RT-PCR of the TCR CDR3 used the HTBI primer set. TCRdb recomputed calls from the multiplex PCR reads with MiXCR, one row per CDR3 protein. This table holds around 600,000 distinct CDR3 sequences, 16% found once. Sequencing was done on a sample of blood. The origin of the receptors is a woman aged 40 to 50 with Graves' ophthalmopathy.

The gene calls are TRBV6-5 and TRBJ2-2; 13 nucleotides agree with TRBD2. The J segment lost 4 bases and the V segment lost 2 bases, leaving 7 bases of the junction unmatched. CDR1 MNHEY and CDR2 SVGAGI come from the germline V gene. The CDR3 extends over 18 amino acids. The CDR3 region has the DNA TGTGCCAGCAGTTACGAACTAGCGGGAGGGCCAGGCACCGGGGAGCTGTTTTTT. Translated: CASSYELAGGPGTGELFF.

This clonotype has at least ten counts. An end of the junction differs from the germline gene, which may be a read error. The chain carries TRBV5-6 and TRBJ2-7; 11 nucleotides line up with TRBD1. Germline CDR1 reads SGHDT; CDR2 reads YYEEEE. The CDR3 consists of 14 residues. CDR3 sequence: CASSFGTGGYEQYF. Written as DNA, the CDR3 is TGCGCCAGCAGCTTCGGGACAGGGGGCTACGAGCAGTACTTC.

The CDR3 here is CASSTGLAGNTDTQYF. The DNA for the CDR3 is TGTGCCAGTAGTACCGGACTAGCGGGTAACACAGATACGCAGTATTTT. V usage is TRBV19 and J usage is TRBJ2-3; 11 bases match TRBD2. CDR3 size: 16 residues. V trimming: 4 bases; J trimming: 2 bases; junction bases outside the gene matches: 5. Germline V gene data show CDR1 as LNHDA and CDR2 as SQIVND (reference sequence).

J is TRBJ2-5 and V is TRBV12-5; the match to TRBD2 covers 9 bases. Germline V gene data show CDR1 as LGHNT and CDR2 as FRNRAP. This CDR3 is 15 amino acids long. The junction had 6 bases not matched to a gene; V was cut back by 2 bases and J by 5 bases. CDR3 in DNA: TGTGCTAGTGGTTTGCGGGCGGGGGGGCCGGAGACCCAGTACTTC. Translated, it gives CASGLRAGGPETQYF.

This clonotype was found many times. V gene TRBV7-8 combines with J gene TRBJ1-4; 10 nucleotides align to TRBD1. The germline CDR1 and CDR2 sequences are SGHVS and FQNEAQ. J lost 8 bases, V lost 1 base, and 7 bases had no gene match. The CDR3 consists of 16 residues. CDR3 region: CASSLVHGQGEEKLFF. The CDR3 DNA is TGTGCCAGCAGCTTAGTACACGGACAGGGGGAAGAAAAACTGTTTTTT.

The chain's CDR3 is CASSFRGGLTYEQYF. As DNA, the CDR3 is TGTGCCAGCAGTTTCCGGGGGGGGTTGACCTACGAGCAGTACTTC. V gene TRBV28 combines with J gene TRBJ2-7, with TRBD2 identical over 8 bases. The CDR3 covers 15 residues. From germline, CDR1 is MDHEN and CDR2 SYDVKM. The junction had 6 bases not matched to a gene; V was cut back by 3 bases and J by 2 bases. Using reference TRBV28 and TRBJ2-7 for the parts outside the CDR3, the full variable domain is DVKVTQSSRYLVKRTGEKVFLECVQDMDHENMFWYRQDPGLGLRLIYFSYDVKMKEKGDIPEGYSVSREKKERFSLILESASTNQTSMYLCASSFRGGLTYEQYFGPGTRLTVT.

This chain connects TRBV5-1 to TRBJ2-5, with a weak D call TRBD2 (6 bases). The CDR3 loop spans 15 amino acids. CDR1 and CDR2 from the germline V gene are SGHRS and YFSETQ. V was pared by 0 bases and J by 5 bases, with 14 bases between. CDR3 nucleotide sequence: TGCGCCAGCAGCTTGGTTCCAGACGCGGGGGAGACCCAGTACTTC. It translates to CASSLVPDAGETQYF. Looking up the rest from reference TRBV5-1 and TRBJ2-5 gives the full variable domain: KAGVTQTPRYLIKTRGQQVTLSCSPISGHRSVSWYQQTPGQGLQFLFEYFSETQRNKGNFPGRFSGRQFSNSRSEMNVSTLELGDSALYLCASSLVPDAGETQYFGPGTRLLVL.

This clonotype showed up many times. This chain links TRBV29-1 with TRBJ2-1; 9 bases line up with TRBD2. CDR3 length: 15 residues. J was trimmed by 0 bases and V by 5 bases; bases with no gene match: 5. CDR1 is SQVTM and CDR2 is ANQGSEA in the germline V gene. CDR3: CSVNSGSSSYNEQFF. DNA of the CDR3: TGCAGCGTTAATAGCGGGAGTAGCTCCTACAATGAGCAGTTCTTC.

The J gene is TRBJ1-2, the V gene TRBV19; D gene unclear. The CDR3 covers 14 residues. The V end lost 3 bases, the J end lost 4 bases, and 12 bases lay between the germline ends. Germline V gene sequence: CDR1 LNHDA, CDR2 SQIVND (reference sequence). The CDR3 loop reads CASSMLGSGYGYTF. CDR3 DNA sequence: TGTGCCAGTAGTATGCTGGGGTCTGGCTATGGCTACACCTTC. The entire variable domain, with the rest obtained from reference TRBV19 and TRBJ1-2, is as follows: DGGITQSPKYLFRKEGQNVTLSCEQNLNHDAMYWYRQDPGQGLRLIYYSQIVNDFQKGDIAEGYSVSREKKESFPLTVTSAQKNPTAFYLCASSMLGSGYGYTFGSGTRLTVV.

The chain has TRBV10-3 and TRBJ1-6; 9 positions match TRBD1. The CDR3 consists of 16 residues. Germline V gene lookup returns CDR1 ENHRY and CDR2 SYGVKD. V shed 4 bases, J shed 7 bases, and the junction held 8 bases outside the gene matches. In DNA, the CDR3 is TGTGCCATCAGTGGGGGACAGGGCCTTTCAAATTCACCCCTCCACTTT. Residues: CAISGGQGLSNSPLHF.

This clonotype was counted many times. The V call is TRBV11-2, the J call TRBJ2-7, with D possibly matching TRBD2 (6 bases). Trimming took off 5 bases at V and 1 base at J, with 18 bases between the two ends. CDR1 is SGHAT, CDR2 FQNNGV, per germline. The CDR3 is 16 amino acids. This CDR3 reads CASSPTQRRGSYEQYF. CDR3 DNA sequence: TGTGCCAGCAGCCCCACCCAGCGGAGGGGATCCTACGAGCAGTACTTC.

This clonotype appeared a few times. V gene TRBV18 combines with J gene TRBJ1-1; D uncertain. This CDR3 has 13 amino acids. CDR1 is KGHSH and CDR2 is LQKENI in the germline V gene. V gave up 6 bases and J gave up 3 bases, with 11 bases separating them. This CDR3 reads CASSQTRDTEAFF. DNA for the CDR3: TGTGCCAGCTCCCAAACTCGGGACACTGAAGCTTTCTTT.

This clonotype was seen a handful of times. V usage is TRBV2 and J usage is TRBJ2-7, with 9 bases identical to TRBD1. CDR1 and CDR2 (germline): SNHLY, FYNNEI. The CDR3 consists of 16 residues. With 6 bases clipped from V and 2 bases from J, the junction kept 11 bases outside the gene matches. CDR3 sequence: CASRGRRGTGTYEQYF. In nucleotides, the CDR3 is TGTGCCAGCAGGGGCCGGCGGGGGACAGGGACCTACGAGCAGTACTTC.

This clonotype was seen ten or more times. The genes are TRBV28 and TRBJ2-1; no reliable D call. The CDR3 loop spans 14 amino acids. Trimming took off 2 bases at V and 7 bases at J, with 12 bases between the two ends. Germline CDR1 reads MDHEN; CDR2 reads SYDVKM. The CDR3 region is CASSLGRVRNEQFF. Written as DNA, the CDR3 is TGTGCCAGCAGTTTAGGAAGGGTCCGGAATGAGCAGTTCTTC.

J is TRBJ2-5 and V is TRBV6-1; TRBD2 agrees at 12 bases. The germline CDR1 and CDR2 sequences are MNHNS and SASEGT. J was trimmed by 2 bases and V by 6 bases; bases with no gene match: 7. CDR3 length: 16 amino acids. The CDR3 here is CASSTRLAGEQETQYF. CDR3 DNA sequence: TGTGCCAGCAGCACGAGACTAGCGGGAGAACAAGAGACCCAGTACTTC.

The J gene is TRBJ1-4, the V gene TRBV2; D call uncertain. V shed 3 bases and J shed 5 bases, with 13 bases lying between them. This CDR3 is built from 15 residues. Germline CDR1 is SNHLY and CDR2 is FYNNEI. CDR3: CASSDWGGPNEKLFF. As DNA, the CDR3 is TGTGCCAGCAGTGACTGGGGAGGGCCAAATGAAAAACTGTTTTTT.

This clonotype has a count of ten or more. The CDR3 sequence is CASSPPEASTDTQYF. The CDR3 coding sequence is TGTGCCAGCTCACCGCCGGAGGCTAGCACAGATACGCAGTATTTT. V and J are TRBV18 and TRBJ2-3; a weak D match, TRBD2 (5 bases). Trimming took off 3 bases at V and 0 bases at J, with 10 bases between the two ends. Per germline, CDR1 KGHSH and CDR2 LQKENI. This CDR3 comprises 15 residues.

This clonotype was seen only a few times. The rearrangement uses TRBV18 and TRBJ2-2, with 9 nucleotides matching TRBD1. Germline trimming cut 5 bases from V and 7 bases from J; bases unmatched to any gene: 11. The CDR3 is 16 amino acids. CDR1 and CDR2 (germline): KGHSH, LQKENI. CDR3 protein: CASSINPGTGRGELFF. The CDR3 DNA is TGTGCCAGCTCAATTAACCCCGGGACAGGGCGCGGGGAGCTGTTTTTT.

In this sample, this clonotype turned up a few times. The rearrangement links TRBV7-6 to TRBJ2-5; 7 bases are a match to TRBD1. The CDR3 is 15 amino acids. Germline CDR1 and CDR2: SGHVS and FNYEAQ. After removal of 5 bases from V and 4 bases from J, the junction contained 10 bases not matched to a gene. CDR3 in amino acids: CASSLWDSSSETQYF. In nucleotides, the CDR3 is TGTGCCAGCAGCCTGTGGGACAGTTCTTCAGAGACCCAGTACTTC.

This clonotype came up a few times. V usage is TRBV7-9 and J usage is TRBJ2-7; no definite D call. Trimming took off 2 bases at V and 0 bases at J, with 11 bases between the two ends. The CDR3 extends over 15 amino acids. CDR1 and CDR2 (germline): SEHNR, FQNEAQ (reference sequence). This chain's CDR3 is CASSLHSTSSYEQYF. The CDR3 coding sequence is TGTGCCAGCAGCTTACACAGCACGAGCTCCTACGAGCAGTACTTC.

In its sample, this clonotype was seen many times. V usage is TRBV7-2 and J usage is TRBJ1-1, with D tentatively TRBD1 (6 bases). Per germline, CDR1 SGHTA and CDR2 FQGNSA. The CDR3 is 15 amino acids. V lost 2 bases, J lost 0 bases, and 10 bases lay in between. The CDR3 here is CASSLFQGMNTEAFF. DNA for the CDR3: TGTGCCAGCAGCTTATTCCAGGGGATGAACACTGAAGCTTTCTTT.

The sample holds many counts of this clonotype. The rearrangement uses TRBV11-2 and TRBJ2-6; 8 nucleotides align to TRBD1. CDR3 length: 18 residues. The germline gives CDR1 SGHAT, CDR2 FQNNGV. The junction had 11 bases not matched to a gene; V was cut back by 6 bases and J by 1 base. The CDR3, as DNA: TGTGCCAGCAGGTCCTACCAGGGGGCAGGGTCTGGGGCCAACGTCCTGACTTTC. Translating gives CASRSYQGAGSGANVLTF.

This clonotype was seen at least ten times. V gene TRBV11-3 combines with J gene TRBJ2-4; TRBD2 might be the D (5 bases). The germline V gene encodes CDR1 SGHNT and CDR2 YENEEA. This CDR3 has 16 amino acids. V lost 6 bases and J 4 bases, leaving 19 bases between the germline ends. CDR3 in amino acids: CASSTPDLRRKNIQYF. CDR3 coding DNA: TGTGCCAGCAGTACACCAGACCTCAGGAGGAAAAACATTCAGTACTTC.

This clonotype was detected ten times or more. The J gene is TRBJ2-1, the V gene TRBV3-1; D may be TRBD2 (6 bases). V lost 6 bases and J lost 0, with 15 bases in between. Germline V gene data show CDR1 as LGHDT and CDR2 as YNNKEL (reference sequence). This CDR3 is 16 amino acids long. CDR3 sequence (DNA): TGTGCCAGCAGACGAACCGGGGGACTCTCCTACAATGAGCAGTTCTTC. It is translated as CASRRTGGLSYNEQFF.

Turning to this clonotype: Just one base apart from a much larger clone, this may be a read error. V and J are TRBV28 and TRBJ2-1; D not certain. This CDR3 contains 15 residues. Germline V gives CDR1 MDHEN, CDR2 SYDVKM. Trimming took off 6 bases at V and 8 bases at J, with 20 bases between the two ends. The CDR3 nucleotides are TGTGCCAGCAGCCCAGACTCACCCATGTACGATGAGCAGTTCTTC. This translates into CASSPDSPMYDEQFF.

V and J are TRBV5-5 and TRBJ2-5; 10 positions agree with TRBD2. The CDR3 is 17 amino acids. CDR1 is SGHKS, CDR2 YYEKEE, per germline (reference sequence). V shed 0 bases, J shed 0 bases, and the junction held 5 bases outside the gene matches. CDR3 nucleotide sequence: TGTGCCAGCAGCTTGGGACTAGCGGGCAGGTACCAAGAGACCCAGTACTTC. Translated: CASSLGLAGRYQETQYF.

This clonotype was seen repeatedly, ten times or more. The CDR3, as DNA: TGTGCCAGCAGCTTAGATCTAGCGGTACTTCGGGATACGCAGTATTTT. Translating it yields CASSLDLAVLRDTQYF. This chain uses TRBV11-2 with TRBJ2-3; 7 bases match TRBD2. The CDR3 contains 16 residues. Germline CDR1 is SGHAT and CDR2 is FQNNGV. J was trimmed by 6 bases and V by 0 bases; bases with no gene match: 9. Full variable domain (remainder filled in from reference TRBV11-2 and TRBJ2-3): EAGVAQSPRYKIIEKRQSVAFWCNPISGHATLYWYQQILGQGPKLLIQFQNNGVVDDSQLPKDRFSAERLKGVDSTLKIQPAKLEDSAVYLCASSLDLAVLRDTQYFGPGTRLTVL.